Presented here are 26 T cell receptor beta chains from one specimen sequenced in a study of T cells after yellow fever vaccination. TCRdb ran MiXCR on the 5' RACE reads and lists one entry per CDR3 protein. Of about 200,000 distinct CDR3 sequences in the sample, approximately 3% were seen once. Sequenced material: CD4+ T cells sorted from PBMCs, taken 10 days after the yellow fever booster vaccination. Receptors originate from a man aged 18 to 29 who received the YFV17D yellow fever vaccine.

This clonotype has at least ten counts. The V and J genes are TRBV7-8 and TRBJ2-3, with no clear D. V lost 6 bases and J 6 bases, leaving 10 bases between the germline ends. Germline CDR1 is SGHVS and CDR2 is FQNEAQ. This CDR3 spans 12 amino acids. In nucleotides, the CDR3 is TGTGCCAGCAGTTCACAAAAGGATACGCAGTATTTT. Its protein is CASSSQKDTQYF.

This clonotype was counted many times. This chain joins TRBV12-3 or TRBV12-4 and TRBJ2-3; 8 positions agree with TRBD1. The CDR3 totals 15 residues. The junction had 7 bases not matched to a gene; V was cut back by 5 bases and J by 3 bases. The CDR3 DNA reads TGTGCCAGCAGTCCCCGGACAGGGCTAACAGATACGCAGTATTTT. This sequence encodes CASSPRTGLTDTQYF.

The V call is TRBV7-2, the J call TRBJ2-2, with D uncertain. The CDR3 is 11 residues long. Germline V lookup: CDR1 SGHTA, CDR2 FQGNSA. Trimming stripped 5 bases from V and 8 bases from J, with 6 bases between. The CDR3 region is CASSLRGELFF. In nucleotides, the CDR3 is TGTGCCAGCAGCCTCCGAGGGGAGCTGTTTTTT.

This clonotype was counted between two and nine times. This chain joins TRBV6-2 or TRBV6-3 and TRBJ2-5; 8 bases line up with TRBD2. CDR3 length: 14 amino acids. V lost 4 bases, J lost 3 bases, and 4 bases stayed unmatched. The germline CDR1 and CDR2 sequences are MNHEY and SVGEGT. The CDR3 is CASSSLAGEETQYF. In DNA form, the CDR3 reads TGTGCCAGCAGTTCTCTAGCGGGCGAAGAGACCCAGTACTTC.

This clonotype has only a few counts. The genes are TRBV5-1 and TRBJ2-1; unclear D gene. This CDR3 region has 14 residues. V lost 9 bases and J lost 3, with 16 bases in between. Germline-derived CDR1 and CDR2 are SGHRS and YFSETQ. The DNA for the CDR3 is TGCGCCACCTCGCTGGGGTTCATCTACAATGAGCAGTTCTTC. Its translation: CATSLGFIYNEQFF.

This chain joins TRBV10-1 and TRBJ2-1; 8 bases match TRBD2. Germline CDR1 and CDR2: WNHNN and SYGVQD (reference sequence). After removal of 3 bases from V and 6 bases from J, the junction contained 13 bases not matched to a gene. There are 17 residues in the CDR3. Here the CDR3 reads CASSDSKAGEGVNEQFF. CDR3 nucleotide sequence: TGCGCCAGCAGTGATAGTAAAGCGGGGGAAGGGGTCAATGAGCAGTTCTTC.

V and J are TRBV11-3 and TRBJ1-1; possible D gene TRBD1, 5 bases. Trimming left V 4 bases short and J 4 bases short, with 10 bases between. CDR1 is SGHNT and CDR2 is YENEEA in the germline V gene. There are 13 residues in the CDR3. CDR3 residues: CASSWTRATEAFF. CDR3 DNA sequence: TGTGCCAGCAGCTGGACACGAGCCACTGAAGCTTTCTTT. The full variable domain, its missing parts supplied by reference TRBV11-3 and TRBJ1-1, is EAGVVQSPRYKIIEKKQPVAFWCNPISGHNTLYWYLQNLGQGPELLIRYENEEAVDDSQLPKDRFSAERLKGVDSTLKIQPAELGDSAVYLCASSWTRATEAFFGQGTRLTVV.

This clonotype occurred many times. CDR3 sequence reads: CSARVVTAFF. The CDR3, as DNA: TGCAGTGCTAGAGTAGTTACAGCTTTCTTT. V and J are TRBV20-1 and TRBJ1-1; D unclear. With 1 base removed from V and 10 bases from J, the gap between germline ends came to 7 bases. This CDR3 spans 10 amino acids. Germline values: CDR1 DFQATT, CDR2 SNEGSKA (reference sequence).

This clonotype was counted at least ten times. V gene TRBV5-5 combines with J gene TRBJ1-4; D may be TRBD1 (5 bases). The length of the CDR3 is 14 residues. The germline V and J ends were trimmed by 1 base and 10 bases, with 14 bases remaining between them. CDR1 and CDR2 (germline): SGHKS, YYEKEE (reference sequence). The CDR3 region is CASSLRDGIGKLFF. The CDR3 nucleotides read TGTGCCAGCAGCTTGCGGGACGGAATTGGAAAACTGTTTTTT.

This clonotype appeared many times. In DNA, the CDR3 is TGTGCCAGCAGCCGGAGAGGGGGCCCCGGGACTGAAGCTTTCTTT. Encoded protein: CASSRRGGPGTEAFF. The chain recombines TRBV14 with TRBJ1-1, with 7 bases lining up with TRBD1. The CDR3 spans 15 residues. Looked up from germline, CDR1 is SGHDN and CDR2 is FVKESK. J lost 5 bases, V lost 4 bases, and 10 bases had no gene match.

This clonotype has a handful of counts. This chain uses TRBV5-4 with TRBJ2-5; perhaps TRBD2 as D (6 bases). The length of the CDR3 is 15 residues. Germline V lookup: CDR1 SGHNT, CDR2 YYREEE (reference sequence). Trimming removed 4 bases at V and 0 bases at J, with 13 bases between. The CDR3 spells CASSPGVQDQETQYF. The CDR3 DNA follows: TGTGCCAGCAGCCCGGGAGTTCAGGACCAAGAGACCCAGTACTTC. The full variable domain, in which reference TRBV5-4 and TRBJ2-5 provide the parts outside the CDR3, is ETGVTQSPTHLIKTRGQQVTLRCSSQSGHNTVSWYQQALGQGPQFIFQYYREEENGRGNFPPRFSGLQFPNYSSELNVNALELDDSALYLCASSPGVQDQETQYFGPGTRLLVL.

This clonotype came up many times. J is TRBJ2-1 and V is TRBV29-1, with unresolved D. Germline CDR1 and CDR2: SQVTM and ANQGSEA. This CDR3 spans 12 amino acids. V was shortened by 4 bases and J by 6 bases, with 10 bases between the two germline ends. The chain's CDR3 is CSVGPSVNEQFF. For the CDR3, the DNA is TGCAGCGTTGGACCCTCCGTCAATGAGCAGTTCTTC.

Ten or more counts support this clonotype. CDR3 DNA: TGTGCCAGCAGCTCCCTCCCGGGCCCCTACGAGCAGTACTTC. Protein sequence: CASSSLPGPYEQYF. This chain links TRBV7-6 with TRBJ2-7; D is undetermined. The germline gives CDR1 SGHVS, CDR2 FNYEAQ. V was shortened by 4 bases and J by 2 bases, with 12 bases between the two germline ends. CDR3 length equals 14 residues.

Only one count was recorded for this clonotype. The chain employs TRBV6-5 and TRBJ2-5; D is uncertain. The V end lost 10 bases, the J end lost 2 bases, and 20 bases lay between the germline ends. The CDR3 covers 15 residues. Germline CDR1 reads MNHEY; CDR2 reads SVGAGI. The CDR3 DNA is TGTGCCACCTCCCGCGTTCCCAGGCGGCAAGAGACCCAGTACTTC. It translates to CATSRVPRRQETQYF.

The chain is built from TRBV4-1 and TRBJ1-1; 9 bases are shared with TRBD1. The CDR3 extends over 15 amino acids. The V segment lost 6 bases and the J segment 1 base; nucleotides outside the gene matches: 6. Germline V CDR1 and CDR2: MGHRA, YSYEKL. CDR3 residues: CASRKPGQGNTEAFF. The CDR3 DNA reads as TGCGCCAGCAGAAAACCGGGACAGGGGAACACTGAAGCTTTCTTT.

This clonotype was found a few times. The V and J genes are TRBV7-9 and TRBJ2-5; a possible D gene is TRBD1 (5 bases). In germline, CDR1 is SEHNR, CDR2 FQNEAQ (reference sequence). The CDR3 is made up of 13 amino acids. The V and J ends lost 5 bases and 4 bases respectively, with 11 bases between them. The CDR3 DNA follows: TGTGCCAGCAGCCCGAATACAGGAGAGACCCAGTACTTC. Its protein product is CASSPNTGETQYF.

Only a few counts were recorded for this clonotype. The V gene is TRBV10-3, the J gene TRBJ2-3; 15 nucleotides align to TRBD2. Germline V gene sequence: CDR1 ENHRY, CDR2 SYGVKD. The V segment lost 8 bases and the J segment 1 base; nucleotides outside the gene matches: 25. The CDR3 spans 23 residues. The CDR3: CAIAPGQGARTSGGAIGTDTQYF. Written as DNA, the CDR3 is TGTGCCATCGCCCCGGGACAGGGGGCAAGGACTAGCGGGGGGGCCATCGGCACAGATACGCAGTATTTT.

In this sample, this clonotype turned up many times. The genes are TRBV20-1 and TRBJ2-7; the D gene is possibly TRBD2 (6 bases). The CDR3 totals 13 residues. Per germline, CDR1 DFQATT and CDR2 SNEGSKA (reference sequence). Trimming took off 6 bases at V and 5 bases at J, with 17 bases between the two ends. The DNA of the CDR3 is TGCAGTGCCCCAGGGCGCGGGGTCGACGAGCAGTACTTC. Protein: CSAPGRGVDEQYF.

This chain's CDR3 is CASSLRPPSESLAGELFF. The CDR3 nucleotides are TGCGCCAGCAGCTTGAGGCCGCCTAGCGAGTCCCTGGCCGGGGAGCTGTTTTTT. The chain combines TRBV5-1 with TRBJ2-2; a possible D gene is TRBD2 (6 bases). Germline CDR1 is SGHRS and CDR2 is YFSETQ. The CDR3 contains 18 residues. Trimming shortened V by 1 base and J by 6 bases, and 22 bases separated the two germline ends.

The chain carries TRBV7-9 and TRBJ1-4; no reliable D call. V shed 2 bases and J shed 2 bases, with 9 bases lying between them. CDR3 length equals 15 residues. Per the germline V gene, CDR1 is SEHNR and CDR2 is FQNEAQ (reference sequence). This chain's CDR3 is CASSLNGGTNEKLFF. In DNA form, the CDR3 reads TGTGCCAGCAGCTTAAACGGTGGGACTAATGAAAAACTGTTTTTT.

Only a few counts were recorded for this clonotype. The chain carries TRBV4-1 and TRBJ1-6, with no clear D. V lost 6 bases, J lost 10 bases, and 16 bases lay in between. Germline values: CDR1 MGHRA, CDR2 YSYEKL. The length of the CDR3 is 14 residues. This chain's CDR3 is CASRPPGIESPLHF. CDR3 DNA: TGCGCCAGCAGGCCCCCCGGGATAGAGTCACCCCTCCACTTT.

The chain recombines TRBV28 with TRBJ2-2; D ambiguous. V was clipped by 4 bases and J by 4 bases, with 13 bases between them. This CDR3 is built from 15 residues. The V gene's germline CDR1 is MDHEN and CDR2 SYDVKM. The CDR3 region has the DNA TGTGCCAGCAGTTCGGTGGGAAAGACCACCGGGGAGCTGTTTTTT. Encoded protein: CASSSVGKTTGELFF.

This clonotype was detected ten times or more. The J gene is TRBJ1-2, the V gene TRBV6-1; a possible D gene is TRBD1 (6 bases). Germline CDR1 MNHNS, CDR2 SASEGT. V gave up 3 bases and J gave up 12 bases, with 20 bases separating them. CDR3 length: 14 residues. The CDR3 spells CASSDRAGGEFDTF. The CDR3 DNA reads TGTGCCAGCAGTGATCGTGCGGGGGGCGAGTTCGACACCTTC.

This clonotype was detected many times. The chain combines TRBV5-1 with TRBJ2-5; unclear D gene. Germline CDR1 is SGHRS and CDR2 is YFSETQ. The CDR3 extends over 12 amino acids. The ends were cut back, 4 bases at V and 5 bases at J, with 9 bases in the middle. The CDR3 bases are TGCGCCAGCAGCAAGACCCGTGAGACCCAGTACTTC. Translation gives CASSKTRETQYF.

The chain is built from TRBV5-1 and TRBJ1-1, with TRBD1 as a possible D gene (5 bases). V was shortened by 1 base and J by 6 bases, with 13 bases between the two germline ends. This CDR3 contains 14 residues. Per the germline V gene, CDR1 is SGHRS and CDR2 is YFSETQ. CDR3: CASSLLHRDSEAFF. CDR3 nucleotide sequence: TGCGCCAGCAGCTTGTTACACCGGGACTCTGAAGCTTTCTTT.

The V gene is TRBV5-1, the J gene TRBJ2-1; 9 nucleotides align to TRBD2. V was pared by 4 bases and J by 8 bases, with 13 bases of the junction left unmatched. There are 16 residues in the CDR3. Germline lookup yields CDR1 SGHRS and CDR2 YFSETQ. CDR3 sequence (DNA): TGCGCCAGCAGCCGGGTCGAAGCGGGGGGTTACTATGAGCAGTTCTTC. Protein sequence: CASSRVEAGGYYEQFF. The complete variable domain, with remaining parts taken from reference TRBV5-1 and TRBJ2-1, reads KAGVTQTPRYLIKTRGQQVTLSCSPISGHRSVSWYQQTPGQGLQFLFEYFSETQRNKGNFPGRFSGRQFSNSRSEMNVSTLELGDSALYLCASSRVEAGGYYEQFFGPGTRLTVL.